This T cell receptor beta chain was sequenced in a study of shared clonotypes between healthy human individuals. Study information: The study drew on a couple of women and a few men aged 18 to 49 as donors.

The CDR3 has 15 residues. Germline V gene sequence: CDR1 SSHAT, CDR2 FNYEAQ (reference sequence). The germline V and J ends were trimmed by 5 bases and 2 bases, with 15 bases remaining between them. Regarding this clone: Its specificity is not known.

Overall study findings and caveats: In the sorted subsets, rarefaction showed sequencing was incomplete despite large depth. Only blood underwent sampling, and tissue repertoires likely differ.

Investigators spread the genomic DNA of each subset evenly over several immunoSEQ plates. The repertoire was sequenced with immunoSEQ multiplex PCR; TCRdb's copy has only in-frame clones and lacks some. The data show approximately 1,000,000 clones, 75% to 85% seen once. V gene TRBV7-7 combines with J gene TRBJ2-5; D is possibly TRBD1 or TRBD2 (5 bases each). The specimen was memory CD4+ T cells from PBMCs. Subset in this sample: CD45RA-negative fraction. The TCR originated in a man younger than 30 in good health. Some clones in this sample may be carry-over from other donors' samples. This chain's CDR3 is CASSLIPGTQETQYF. CDR3 nucleotide sequence: TGTGCCAGCAGCCTAATACCCGGGACGCAAGAGACCCAGTACTTC. Complete variable domain (other parts from reference TRBV7-7 and TRBJ2-5): GAGVSQSPRYKVTKRGQDVTLRCDPISSHATLYWYQQALGQGPEFLTYFNYEAQPDKSGLPSDRFSAERPEGSISTLTIQRTEQRDSAMYRCASSLIPGTQETQYFGPGTRLLVL.